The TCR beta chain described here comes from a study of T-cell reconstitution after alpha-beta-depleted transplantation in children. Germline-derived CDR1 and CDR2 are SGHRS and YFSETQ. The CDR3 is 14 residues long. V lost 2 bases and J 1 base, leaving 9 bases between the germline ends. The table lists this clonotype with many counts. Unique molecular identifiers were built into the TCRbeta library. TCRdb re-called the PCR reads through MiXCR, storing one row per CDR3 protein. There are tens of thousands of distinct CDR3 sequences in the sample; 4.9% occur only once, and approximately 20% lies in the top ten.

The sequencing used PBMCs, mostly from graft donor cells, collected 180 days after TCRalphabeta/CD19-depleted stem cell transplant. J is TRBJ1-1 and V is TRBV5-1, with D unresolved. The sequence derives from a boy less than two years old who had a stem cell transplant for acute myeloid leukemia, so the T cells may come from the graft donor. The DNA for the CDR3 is TGCGCCAGCAGCTTACGGGTGTGGAACACTGAAGCTTTCTTT. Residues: CASSLRVWNTEAFF.